The 10 T cell receptor beta chains below all came from one sample that was sequenced in a study of T cells in Graves' hyperthyroidism and ophthalmopathy. It was RNA transcripts that yielded the amplified TCR beta CDR3 regions. During a first-round RT-PCR of the TCR CDR3, the HTBI primer set was used. MiXCR was run by TCRdb on the multiplex PCR reads, yielding one entry per CDR3 protein. The sample consists of some 570,000 distinct CDR3 sequences, 14% of them appearing once. The sample was blood. These receptor sequences come from a woman aged 18-29 years with Graves' ophthalmopathy.

The chain uses TRBV20-1 and TRBJ1-3; D unclear. Trimming pared 1 base from V and 0 bases from J, leaving 1 base between. This CDR3 region has 12 residues. Germline V CDR1 and CDR2: DFQATT, SNEGSKA (reference sequence). The DNA for the CDR3 is TGCAGTGCTAGAGCCTCTGGAAACACCATATATTTT. Translated, it gives CSARASGNTIYF.

This clonotype has just a few counts. The J gene is TRBJ1-2, the V gene TRBV27; 7 nucleotides line up with TRBD1. V dropped 1 base and J dropped 4; count of bases not matched to a gene: 3. Germline-derived CDR1 and CDR2 are MNHEY and SMNVEV (reference sequence). The CDR3 consists of 14 residues. CDR3 amino acids: CASSLYQGVYGYTF. As DNA, the CDR3 is TGTGCCAGCAGTTTATACCAGGGGGTCTATGGCTACACCTTC.

This clonotype was recorded at least ten times. The chain links TRBV28 to TRBJ2-5; 8 positions match TRBD1. The CDR3 runs 15 residues. Trimming cost V 4 bases and J 5 bases; bases outside gene matches: 9. Germline-derived CDR1 and CDR2 are MDHEN and SYDVKM. The DNA of the CDR3 is TGTGCCAGCAGTTCGCGGACAGGGTCCGAGGAGACCCAGTACTTC. Translation gives CASSSRTGSEETQYF.

This clonotype was recorded a few times. The junction and the germline gene differ at one end; a read error may be behind it. The genes are TRBV24-1 and TRBJ2-7, with D hard to call. Looked up from germline, CDR1 is KGHDR and CDR2 is SFDVKD. CDR3 size: 16 residues. CDR3 sequence (DNA): TGTACCACCAGTGATGACACGGACGGACGCTCCTACGAGCAGTACTTC. This codes for CTTSDDTDGRSYEQYF.

The chain combines TRBV30 with TRBJ1-5, with a weak D call TRBD1 (5 bases). Germline CDR1 GTSNPN, CDR2 SVGIG (reference sequence). Trimming cost V 2 bases and J 2 bases, with 28 bases left between them. The CDR3 consists of 20 residues. In nucleotides, the CDR3 is TGTGCCTGGAGTCCTCCTCCGGGACGGCTAAATGTCGTCCGCAATCAGCCCCAGCATTTT. Translation: CAWSPPPGRLNVVRNQPQHF.

This clonotype was seen ten or more times. This rearrangement joins TRBV20-1 to TRBJ1-1; 8 nucleotides match TRBD1. Germline V lookup: CDR1 DFQATT, CDR2 SNEGSKA (reference sequence). Trimming removed 3 bases from V and 2 bases from J; junction bases left unmatched: 11. The CDR3 runs 16 residues. The CDR3 coding sequence is TGCAGTGCTAGGGACAGGGAAGGAGGAGATAACACTGAAGCTTTCTTT. It specifies CSARDREGGDNTEAFF.

This clonotype was found many times. This chain links TRBV24-1 with TRBJ2-3, with D possibly matching TRBD2 (5 bases). V dropped 5 bases and J dropped 6 bases, with 20 bases sitting between them. Looked up from germline, CDR1 is KGHDR and CDR2 is SFDVKD. This CDR3 spans 16 amino acids. The CDR3 DNA is TGTGCCACCAGTGGAAGCGGAGGCGACGGAGAGGATACGCAGTATTTT. Its translation: CATSGSGGDGEDTQYF.

This clonotype was picked up many times. This may arise from a read error, as a much more abundant clone is one base away. V is TRBV12-3 or TRBV12-4 and J is TRBJ2-3; D not resolved. Trimming stripped 6 bases from V and 2 bases from J, with 6 bases between. The CDR3 is 12 amino acids. CDR3 sequence: CASSQYTDTQYF. The CDR3 nucleotides are TGTGCCAGCAGCCAATACACAGATACGCAGTATTTT.

The chain carries TRBV14 and TRBJ1-2, with unresolved D. Trimming removed 0 bases from V and 1 base from J, with 21 bases in between. The germline V gene encodes CDR1 SGHDN and CDR2 FVKESK. The CDR3 sequence is 19 residues long. The CDR3 sequence: CASSQDPRKDLGYNYGYTF. CDR3 DNA sequence: TGTGCCAGCAGCCAAGACCCTCGGAAGGACCTAGGCTATAACTATGGCTACACCTTC.

This clonotype was counted only a few times. This rearrangement joins TRBV16 to TRBJ2-1, with D hard to call. The length of the CDR3 is 15 residues. Trimming removed 1 base at V and 1 base at J, with 8 bases between. Germline CDR1 and CDR2: KGHSY and FQNENV. CDR3 sequence: CASSQFQSSYNEQFF. CDR3 DNA: TGTGCCAGCAGCCAATTCCAATCGTCCTACAATGAGCAGTTCTTC.